This paragraph covers one T cell receptor (beta chain) sequence. Its specificity is unknown. The sample originates from a study of OX40 agonist ivuxolimab in advanced cancers. Whole-study context: Eligibility rules accepted prior anti-PD-1, anti-PD-L1 or anti-CTLA-4 therapy, and around 44% had some. General study points: At 0.1 to 3.0 mg/kg, clonal expansion of CD4+ and CD8+ blood T cells had occurred by week 6. In CD8+ T cells, expanded clones were on average more numerous than in CD4+.

Profiled with immunoSEQ multiplex PCR; TCRdb holds only in-frame clones, not every one. The sample has about 12,000 clones, 65% to 80% seen once; the top ten hold about 30%. CDR1 is MNHNY, CDR2 SVGAGI, per germline (reference sequence). This CDR3 is built from 15 residues. V dropped 2 bases and J dropped 4 bases, with 11 bases sitting between them. The source is an adult with an advanced solid tumor such as melanoma, head and neck, liver or kidney cancer. The rearrangement links TRBV6-6 to TRBJ2-2, with D tentatively TRBD1 or TRBD2 (6 bases each). The source material was CD4+ or CD8+ T cells sorted from blood, sampled in a trial of the OX40 agonist ivuxolimab. The CDR3 DNA is TGTGCCAGCAGTTACGGAGGGGGTAGCACCGGGGAGCTGTTTTTT. Residues: CASSYGGGSTGELFF.